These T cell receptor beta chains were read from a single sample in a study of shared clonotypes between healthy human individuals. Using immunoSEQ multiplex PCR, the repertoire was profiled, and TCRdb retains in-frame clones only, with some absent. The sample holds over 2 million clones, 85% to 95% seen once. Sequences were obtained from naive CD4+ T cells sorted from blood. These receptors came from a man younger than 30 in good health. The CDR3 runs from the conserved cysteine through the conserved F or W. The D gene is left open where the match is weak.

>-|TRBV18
CASSPGEVPYSSF
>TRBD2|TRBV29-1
CSVAAGDPQYF
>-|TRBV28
CASSLRTLGGGRKETQYF
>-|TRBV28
CASSPSSGREKLFF
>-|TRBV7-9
CASSLGMGYTF
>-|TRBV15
CATSRDRAGGENVLTF
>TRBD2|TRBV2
CASSLLREGSQYF
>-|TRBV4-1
CASSQTGSPADTQYF
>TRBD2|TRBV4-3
CASSQDLLAGVRYEQYF
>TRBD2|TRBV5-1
CASSFPTSGTYTDTQYF
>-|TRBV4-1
CASRKAGQNTDTQYF
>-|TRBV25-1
CASSDNLDRPGGYTF
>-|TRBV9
CASSPRANTEAFF
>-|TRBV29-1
CSVGSGTSEKLFF
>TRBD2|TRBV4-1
CASSQGQGLRVGELFF
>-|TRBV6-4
CASSLDGGTNEKLFF
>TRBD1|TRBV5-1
CASSNGQGRTDTQYF
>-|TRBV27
CASSRRTVTNTEAFF
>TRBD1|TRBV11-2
CASSPKGQGSGYTF
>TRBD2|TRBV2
CATQGGANTGELFF
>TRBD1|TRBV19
CASSTTGGSPIYEQYF
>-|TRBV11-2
CASSLDGAGFGEQYF
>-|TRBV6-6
CASSPGGSEQYF
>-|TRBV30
CAWSGQSGNTIYF
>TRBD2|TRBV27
CASSAGGGRTFYEQYF
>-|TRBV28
CASSGTPYTEAFF
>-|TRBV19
CASSIRTGTGNTIYF
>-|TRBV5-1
CASSLGLSGYEQYF
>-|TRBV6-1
CASSDGRFGGVDEQYF
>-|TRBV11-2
CASSKGKREIYQPQHF
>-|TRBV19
CASSMGTQWAGELFF
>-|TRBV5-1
CASSLRRERETQYF
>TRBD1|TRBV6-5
CASSYSTGVGTEAFF
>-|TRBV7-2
CASSFSEDTEAFF
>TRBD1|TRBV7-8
CASSSARVPGQGSGTGELFF